This entry describes one T cell receptor (beta chain). This clonotype was recorded only once. Its antigen is currently not known. Within one base of it there is no much larger clone, and no base qualities were kept. Single-read evidence is weak. The library came from 5' RACE. The sequencing machine was an Illumina HiSeq 2500. A second PCR of about 7 to 12 cycles was run with a J-beta primer mix and a sample-barcoded 5' primer. A unique molecular identifier was introduced onto each TCR beta cDNA molecule by a template-switch 5' adaptor carrying 12 random nucleotides. At least 3 million CDR3-containing paired-end reads were obtained from each sample. First-strand cDNA synthesis was performed from all RNA using the Mint cDNA synthesis kit, with priming by a TRBC-specific oligonucleotide. After uracil-DNA glycosylase treatment, a first 18-cycle PCR used universal primers M1SS and BC2_uni_R on all cDNA. The paper's data handling went like this. For normalization, 1 million high-quality reads, each with a distinct molecular identifier, were randomly selected from each sample. Instead of being binned into consensus sequences, reads that shared molecular identifiers were thrown out. CDR3 identification, clonotype clustering and error correction used MiTCR with a Q25 quality threshold and the strictest error-elimination algorithm. Lower-bound total TCR beta diversity was estimated with a nonparametric unseen species model using Euler transformation. In-frame beta chains were kept once TCRdb had trimmed the public reads at Q25 with fastp and called clones with MiXCR. When rows share a CDR3 protein, they turn into one entry using the most common DNA and genes. The V and J calls here are based on TCRdb, not the publication. The sample data list hundreds of thousands of distinct CDR3 sequences, and 32% of these were observed just once. The top ten clones comprise just over 15% of the sample.

The donors were 40 or so Caucasian individuals from Russia, aged 6 to 90 years, who were systemically healthy. Each donor gave about 11 milliliters of peripheral blood, drawn into EDTA-treated Vacutainer tubes. Ficoll-Paque density-gradient centrifugation was used to isolate PBMCs, with at least 6.5 million obtained per sample. Trizol reagent was used to extract total RNA from the PBMCs, yielding at least 5.5 micrograms per sample. Naive CD45RAhigh/CD27high T cell percentages were measured by flow cytometry on a PBMC aliquot from every donor. These data originate in a study of blood T cells in healthy people across ages (dated by TCRdb to 2014 to 2015). Looking at the study overall: Template switching captured roughly one uniquely barcoded TCR beta cDNA molecule per two T cells in model experiments. To track age-related changes in TCR beta repertoire diversity, the study relied on deep sequencing normalized with unique cDNA molecular identifiers. The donors were divided into four age groups: young (average around 16 years), middle-aged (almost 40), aged (about 62) and long-lived (nearly 85). To avoid experimental bias, donors of different ages were randomly spread across the sequencing lanes. The study analyzed two additional independent replicas of 1 million unique cDNA reads from the same blood draw for two donors, one aged 18 to 30 and one aged 80 or older. Findings and caveats that apply to the study as a whole: The long-lived group showed more naive CD4+ T cells, fewer expanded clones and increased TCR diversity than the aged group, suggesting age selection. As age increased, observed TCR beta diversity per million T cells dropped in a roughly linear way, and a significant reduction was already evident by age 40. The percentage of naive T cells measured by flow cytometry correlated strongly with observed TCR beta diversity. Donor CMV infection status was unknown, potentially confounding age-related changes in expanded clonotypes. Since profiling was done on bulk unsorted PBMCs, naive and antigen-experienced compartments could not be conclusively compared. Estimates of total diversity based on one million sequenced T cells were regarded as lower bounds and as underestimates.

The germline V gene supplies CDR1 SGHRS and CDR2 YFSETQ. A distance of 23 bases separates the germline ends of V and J, which lose 7 bases and 4 bases respectively. The cysteine opens and the phenylalanine closes a CDR3 of 16 amino acids. Only CDR3 DNA remains: 48 bases, in frame from the first base. This receptor was identified in a woman of 80 years or more in good health. Donor details come from another sample of the same person, matched by shared clones. The sequenced sample consisted of blood. The V and J genes are TRBV5-1 and TRBJ1-1; matching of 6 bases hints at TRBD1 as the D gene. CDR3 region: CASGQASTGMGTEAFF. The DNA is as follows: TGCGCCAGCGGCCAGGCAAGTACAGGGATGGGCACTGAAGCTTTCTTT.